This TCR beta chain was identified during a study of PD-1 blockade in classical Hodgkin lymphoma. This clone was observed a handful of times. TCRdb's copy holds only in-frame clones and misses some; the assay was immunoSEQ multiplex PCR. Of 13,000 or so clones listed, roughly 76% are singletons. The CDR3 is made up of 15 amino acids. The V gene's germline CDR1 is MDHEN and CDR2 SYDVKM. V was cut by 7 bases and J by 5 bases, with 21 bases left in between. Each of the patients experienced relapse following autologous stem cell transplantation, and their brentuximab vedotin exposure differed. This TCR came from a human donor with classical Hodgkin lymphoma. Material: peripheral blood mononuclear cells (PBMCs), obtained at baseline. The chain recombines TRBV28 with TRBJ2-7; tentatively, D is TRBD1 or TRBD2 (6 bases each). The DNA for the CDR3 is TGTGCCAGCACCCCGTTGTCGGGGGCTCGGAACGAGCAGTACTTC. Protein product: CASTPLSGARNEQYF.